The present T cell receptor (beta chain) was sequenced within a study of spatial heterogeneity in lung cancer. Study-wide context: At a median of around two years after resection, follow-up PBMC samples were sequenced when available.

Looked up from germline, CDR1 is SGDLS and CDR2 is YYNGEE. This CDR3 comprises 14 residues. Trimming left V 0 bases short and J 9 bases short, with 15 bases between. This clonotype was counted a few times. The antigen is not known. Unique molecular identifiers, one per molecule, were present on every TCR cDNA molecule. From the 5' RACE reads, TCRdb called clonotypes with MiXCR, one entry per CDR3 protein. The sample consists of roughly 38,000 distinct CDR3 sequences, 8% to 11% of them appearing once. Study-wide results and limits: Blood carried ubiquitous expanded tumor TCRs more at resection than follow-up.

The time point: blood at routine non-recurrence follow-up after resection. The chain employs TRBV9 and TRBJ1-1; D perhaps matches TRBD1 (6 bases). The specimen was PBMCs, collected at follow-up. The sequence derives from a female donor with early-stage non-small cell lung cancer. The CDR3 is CASSVGSDDRQAFF. The CDR3 coding sequence is TGTGCCAGCAGCGTAGGTTCCGACGACAGGCAAGCTTTCTTT. Based on the CDR3 plus reference TRBV9 and TRBJ1-1, the full variable domain is DSGVTQTPKHLITATGQRVTLRCSPRSGDLSVYWYQQSLDQGLQFLIQYYNGEERAKGNILERFSAQQFPDLHSELNLSSLELGDSALYFCASSVGSDDRQAFFGQGTRLTVV.